The 23 T cell receptor beta chains below come from one sample, sequenced in a study of shared clonotypes between healthy human individuals. Naive CD8 cells lacked CD45RO and underwent positive selection for CCR7, leaving out terminally differentiated effector memory CD45RA+ cells. Clones were sequenced by immunoSEQ multiplex PCR, and TCRdb holds only the in-frame ones, with some missing. This sample has fewer than 1 million clones, with 95% to 97% found just once. The sequencing sample was made of naive CD8+ T cells sorted from blood. These receptors all stem from a man aged 30-40 years in good health.

V gene TRBV15 combines with J gene TRBJ1-1; the match to TRBD1 covers 7 bases. The CDR3 runs 14 residues. Germline values: CDR1 LNHNV, CDR2 YYDKDF (reference sequence). The V gene end was trimmed by 4 bases and the J gene end by 1 base; junction bases not matched to a gene: 3. The CDR3 region is CATSTGTENTEAFF. The CDR3 bases are TGTGCCACCAGCACCGGGACAGAGAACACTGAAGCTTTCTTT. The variable domain in full, completed from reference TRBV15 and TRBJ1-1, reads DAMVIQNPRYQVTQFGKPVTLSCSQTLNHNVMYWYQQKSSQAPKLLFHYYDKDFNNEADTPDNFQSRRPNTSFCFLDIRSPGLGDTAMYLCATSTGTENTEAFFGQGTRLTVV.

The V call is TRBV27, the J call TRBJ2-3; D unclear. V was pared by 5 bases and J by 1 base, with 13 bases between. CDR1 MNHEY and CDR2 SMNVEV come from the germline V gene (reference sequence). The CDR3 covers 15 residues. CDR3 sequence reads: CASSQTLRGTDTQYF. Here the CDR3 DNA reads TGTGCCAGCAGTCAGACCCTTAGGGGCACAGATACGCAGTATTTT.

The chain is built from TRBV11-2 and TRBJ2-1, with 8 bases aligning to TRBD2. Per the germline V gene, CDR1 is SGHAT and CDR2 is FQNNGV. V lost 3 bases to trimming and J lost 9 bases; unmatched junction nucleotides: 10. This CDR3 comprises 15 residues. Here the CDR3 DNA reads TGTGCCAGCAGCTTTGGTAGGAACGGGAGGGGTGAGCAGTTCTTC. The encoded protein is CASSFGRNGRGEQFF.

V gene TRBV19 combines with J gene TRBJ2-1; no clear D gene. This CDR3 has 15 amino acids. Looked up from germline, CDR1 is LNHDA and CDR2 is SQIVND (reference sequence). Between the trimmed V and J ends, which lost 3 bases and 0 bases, there was a span of 9 bases. The CDR3 DNA sequence: TGTGCCAGTAGTATTGACCACACCTCCTACAATGAGCAGTTCTTC. Its translation: CASSIDHTSYNEQFF.

The J gene is TRBJ2-7, the V gene TRBV7-8; 14 bases are shared with TRBD2. This CDR3 is built from 16 residues. Germline V lookup: CDR1 SGHVS, CDR2 FQNEAQ. J was trimmed by 9 bases and V by 5 bases; bases with no gene match: 12. The CDR3 sequence is CASSTPGLAGVMGQYF. The CDR3 DNA is TGTGCCAGCAGCACGCCGGGACTAGCGGGAGTCATGGGGCAGTACTTC.

The chain is built from TRBV29-1 and TRBJ2-1; the D call may be TRBD1 or TRBD2 (5 bases each). Between the trimmed V and J ends, which lost 6 bases and 6 bases, there was a span of 18 bases. The CDR3 runs 14 residues. The germline V gene encodes CDR1 SQVTM and CDR2 ANQGSEA. Written as DNA, the CDR3 is TGCAGCGTCGCTTCGGAGTGGGGGAGCAATGAGCAGTTCTTC. Its translation is CSVASEWGSNEQFF.

This clone was recorded once. The rearrangement links TRBV7-9 to TRBJ1-2; D gene uncertain. V lost 1 base and J lost 2, with 8 bases in between. The CDR3 is made up of 14 amino acids. Looked up from germline, CDR1 is SEHNR and CDR2 is FQNEAQ (reference sequence). Here the CDR3 reads CASSLVVENYGYTF. The CDR3 nucleotides are TGTGCCAGCAGCTTAGTAGTCGAGAACTATGGCTACACCTTC.

The chain joins TRBV28 to TRBJ2-7; D may be TRBD1 (5 bases). Per germline, CDR1 MDHEN and CDR2 SYDVKM. The CDR3 sequence is 16 residues long. V was shortened by 3 bases and J by 2 bases, with 17 bases between the two germline ends. CDR3 sequence (DNA): TGTGCCAGCAGTTTCTCCCCCGATGCAGGGACCTACGAGCAGTACTTC. This codes for CASSFSPDAGTYEQYF.

This rearrangement joins TRBV7-8 to TRBJ2-5, with 9 bases matching TRBD2. Germline V gene lookup returns CDR1 SGHVS and CDR2 FQNEAQ. V lost 1 base and J lost 2; bases outside the gene matches: 5. This CDR3 region has 16 residues. The CDR3 sequence is CASSLVVAGEQETQYF. CDR3 in DNA: TGTGCCAGCAGCTTAGTGGTAGCGGGAGAACAAGAGACCCAGTACTTC.

The chain combines TRBV7-3 with TRBJ2-1, with D tentatively TRBD1 or TRBD2 (5 bases each). There are 17 residues in the CDR3. The V and J ends lost 3 bases and 0 bases respectively, with 15 bases between them. Germline values: CDR1 SGHTA, CDR2 FQGTGA. The CDR3: CASSFSRDGGSYNEQFF. The CDR3 DNA reads TGTGCCAGCAGCTTCTCCAGGGACGGAGGCTCCTACAATGAGCAGTTCTTC.

This sequence joins TRBV5-4 and TRBJ2-2; tentative D call: TRBD2 (5 bases). There are 14 residues in the CDR3. With 1 base removed from V and 5 bases from J, the gap between germline ends came to 9 bases. Per the germline V gene, CDR1 is SGHNT and CDR2 is YYREEE (reference sequence). The chain's CDR3 is CASSLSGSTGELFF. The CDR3 DNA sequence: TGTGCCAGCAGCTTGTCGGGATCTACCGGGGAGCTGTTTTTT.

This chain connects TRBV6-5 to TRBJ2-1; 8 bases align to TRBD2. There are 15 residues in the CDR3. V shed 8 bases and J 4 bases; nucleotides not matched to a gene: 10. The germline V gene has CDR1 MNHEY and CDR2 SVGAGI. CDR3 in amino acids: CASRGGASEYNEQFF. In DNA, the CDR3 is TGTGCCAGCCGGGGGGGGGCTAGCGAGTACAATGAGCAGTTCTTC.

A remark on this clone: This CDR3 is also generated by other DNA sequences in the sample. The rearrangement links TRBV27 to TRBJ2-5, with 7 bases lining up with TRBD2. Germline CDR1 reads MNHEY; CDR2 reads SMNVEV (reference sequence). The length of the CDR3 is 14 residues. After removal of 2 bases from V and 3 bases from J, the junction contained 3 bases not matched to a gene. The chain's CDR3 is CASSLLGGEETQYF. The DNA of the CDR3 is TGTGCCAGCAGTTTACTGGGAGGGGAAGAGACCCAGTACTTC.

This chain uses TRBV29-1 with TRBJ2-1; tentative D call: TRBD2 (6 bases). CDR3 length: 14 amino acids. V lost 6 bases, J lost 6 bases, and 18 bases lay in between. CDR1 SQVTM and CDR2 ANQGSEA come from the germline V gene. The CDR3 is CSVITGLSSNEQFF. CDR3 nucleotides: TGCAGCGTGATAACGGGACTCTCTAGCAATGAGCAGTTCTTC.

The chain combines TRBV5-1 with TRBJ1-6; D unclear. This CDR3 comprises 15 residues. Germline CDR1 reads SGHRS; CDR2 reads YFSETQ. V gave up 2 bases and J gave up 0 bases, with 6 bases separating them. CDR3 in DNA: TGCGCCAGCAGCTTAGGAGGCTCCTATAATTCACCCCTCCACTTT. Translated, it gives CASSLGGSYNSPLHF.

This clone has just one count. The chain joins TRBV7-2 to TRBJ2-4; 13 bases align to TRBD2. The CDR3 loop spans 15 amino acids. CDR1 is SGHTA, CDR2 FQGNSA, per germline. Trimming took 5 bases from V and 8 from J; bases not matched to a gene: 6. The CDR3 DNA is TGTGCCAGCAGCCTACGGACTAGCGGGAGAGACATTCAGTACTTC. This translates into CASSLRTSGRDIQYF.

The CDR3 DNA reads as TGTGCCAGCAGATCCCCGGGGGGTCTATATGGCTACACCTTC. Protein sequence: CASRSPGGLYGYTF. The chain is built from TRBV27 and TRBJ1-2; perhaps TRBD1 as D (5 bases). Germline V gene sequence: CDR1 MNHEY, CDR2 SMNVEV (reference sequence). This CDR3 is built from 14 residues. The ends were cut back, 6 bases at V and 5 bases at J, with 16 bases in the middle.

V and J are TRBV5-3 and TRBJ2-5, with TRBD1 matching over 8 bases. TRBV5-3 is marked as an open reading frame, function uncertain. The V gene end was trimmed by 8 bases and the J gene end by 4 bases; junction bases not matched to a gene: 16. The CDR3 covers 16 residues. In DNA, the CDR3 is TGTGCCAGTACCCGAACCGGACAGGGATGGATAGAGACCCAGTACTTC. Protein product: CASTRTGQGWIETQYF.

V is TRBV14 and J is TRBJ2-7, with TRBD1 matching over 8 bases. CDR1 and CDR2 from the germline V gene are SGHDN and FVKESK. The junction had 8 bases not matched to a gene; V was cut back by 4 bases and J by 0 bases. The CDR3 loop spans 16 amino acids. CDR3 sequence: CASSPQGARSSYEQYF. The DNA for the CDR3 is TGTGCCAGCAGCCCGCAGGGGGCAAGGAGCTCCTACGAGCAGTACTTC.

This clone was seen just once. The V and J genes are TRBV4-3 and TRBJ2-1, with 8 bases fitting TRBD2. J was trimmed by 5 bases and V by 4 bases; bases with no gene match: 7. Germline CDR1 reads LGHNA; CDR2 reads YSLEER. The CDR3 extends over 15 amino acids. Here the CDR3 DNA reads TGCGCCAGCAGCCCTCTAACTAGCGGAAACAATGAGCAGTTCTTC. Its translation is CASSPLTSGNNEQFF.

Concerning this clone: Other DNA sequences within the sample encode an identical CDR3. V gene TRBV5-6 combines with J gene TRBJ1-1; D gene uncertain. CDR3 size: 12 residues. The V end lost 0 bases, the J end lost 5 bases, and 5 bases lay between the germline ends. The germline CDR1 and CDR2 sequences are SGHDT and YYEEEE. The CDR3 region is CASSLGLTEAFF. CDR3 DNA sequence: TGTGCCAGCAGCTTGGGTTTGACTGAAGCTTTCTTT.

The rearrangement joins TRBV7-6 to TRBJ1-2; D not resolved. The CDR3 consists of 14 residues. Trimming shortened V by 2 bases and J by 0 bases, and 7 bases separated the two germline ends. CDR1 is SGHVS, CDR2 FNYEAQ, per germline. The CDR3 DNA follows: TGTGCCAGCAGCTTATACCCAGCTAACTATGGCTACACCTTC. Translating gives CASSLYPANYGYTF.

The chain links TRBV7-9 to TRBJ2-7; D gene ambiguous. The CDR3 extends over 14 amino acids. Germline V lookup: CDR1 SEHNR, CDR2 FQNEAQ (reference sequence). Trimming removed 5 bases at V and 2 bases at J, with 13 bases between. The DNA for the CDR3 is TGTGCCAGCAGCCTTTTCCTTCCCCCCTACGAGCAGTACTTC. This codes for CASSLFLPPYEQYF.